Each of the 26 T cell receptor beta chains below was sequenced from the same sample in a study. TCRdb reprocessed the 5' RACE reads via MiXCR and lists one record per CDR3 protein. The sample yields 35,000 to 50,000 distinct CDR3 sequences, approximately 30% seen once. The sample taken for sequencing was tumor-infiltrating memory CD4+ T cells sorted from the breast tumor. Subset specified: memory CD4+ T cells, CD4+CD45RO+CD25-. These receptors all come from a female donor with breast cancer.

This clonotype appeared many times. The chain combines TRBV20-1 with TRBJ1-5, with D hard to call. Trimming took 4 bases from V and 4 from J, leaving 11 bases between them. Germline CDR1 reads DFQATT; CDR2 reads SNEGSKA (reference sequence). The length of the CDR3 is 13 residues. The CDR3 DNA reads TGCAGTGCTATAAACACGCGTAATCAGCCCCAGCATTTT. Its protein product is CSAINTRNQPQHF.

The chain is built from TRBV11-2 and TRBJ2-2, with 11 nucleotides matching TRBD2. Unmatched junction bases numbered 10, after V lost 5 bases and J lost 5 bases. Germline V CDR1 and CDR2: SGHAT, FQNNGV. The CDR3 covers 17 residues. CDR3 nucleotides: TGTGCCAGCAGCGTGAATAGCGGGAGGGCCGGGACCGGGGAGCTGTTTTTT. Translating it yields CASSVNSGRAGTGELFF.

The CDR3 loop reads CASSSQDRSEAFF. The CDR3 nucleotides are TGCGCCAGCAGCTCGCAGGACCGTTCTGAAGCTTTCTTT. The rearrangement uses TRBV5-1 and TRBJ1-1; D is ambiguous. This CDR3 region has 13 residues. V lost 3 bases, J lost 6 bases, and 12 bases lay in between. Germline values: CDR1 SGHRS, CDR2 YFSETQ. Combining the CDR3 with reference TRBV5-1 and TRBJ1-1 gives the whole variable domain KAGVTQTPRYLIKTRGQQVTLSCSPISGHRSVSWYQQTPGQGLQFLFEYFSETQRNKGNFPGRFSGRQFSNSRSEMNVSTLELGDSALYLCASSSQDRSEAFFGQGTRLTVV.

Only a few counts were recorded for this clonotype. The chain carries TRBV24-1 and TRBJ2-7; TRBD2 might be the D (6 bases). The germline V gene has CDR1 KGHDR and CDR2 SFDVKD. This CDR3 contains 13 residues. Trimming removed 3 bases from V and 4 bases from J, with 9 bases in between. The CDR3 DNA reads TGTGCCACCAGTGATCGGACTACATACGAGCAGTACTTC. It specifies CATSDRTTYEQYF.

Comment on this clonotype: At one end the junction does not follow the germline gene, possibly because of a read error. The V and J genes are TRBV7-6 and TRBJ2-1; no definite D call. This CDR3 has 16 residues. Looked up from germline, CDR1 is SGHVS and CDR2 is FNYEAQ. The CDR3 sequence is CASSRNPTSSYDEQFF. DNA of the CDR3: TGTGCCAGCAGCCGTAATCCGACAAGCTCCTACGATGAGCAGTTCTTC.

This clonotype showed up just a few times. The chain has TRBV24-1 and TRBJ2-5; 8 bases match TRBD1. There are 14 residues in the CDR3. Trimming took 9 bases from V and 5 from J; bases not matched to a gene: 10. The germline CDR1 and CDR2 sequences are KGHDR and SFDVKD. Here the CDR3 DNA reads TGTGCCACCGTAGGGACAGGCGGGGCGGAGACCCAGTACTTC. Translating it yields CATVGTGGAETQYF.

In its sample, this clonotype was seen many times. V is TRBV6-1 and J is TRBJ1-2, with a tentative D call TRBD1 (5 bases). The V end lost 1 base, the J end lost 0 bases, and 6 bases lay between the germline ends. CDR1 MNHNS and CDR2 SASEGT come from the germline V gene. The CDR3 length is 14 residues. The DNA of the CDR3 is TGTGCCAGCAGTGAAGTGACAGCTAACTATGGCTACACCTTC. Protein: CASSEVTANYGYTF.

This chain connects TRBV20-1 to TRBJ2-3; possibly TRBD2 for D (5 bases). Trimming removed 4 bases from V and 2 bases from J, with 16 bases in between. Germline V lookup: CDR1 DFQATT, CDR2 SNEGSKA (reference sequence). The CDR3 has 15 residues. The CDR3 protein is CSATPASHTTDTQYF. CDR3 sequence (DNA): TGCAGTGCTACCCCGGCTAGCCACACCACAGATACGCAGTATTTT.

The chain has TRBV24-1 and TRBJ2-2; TRBD1 agrees at 10 bases. Germline trimming cut 0 bases from V and 2 bases from J; bases unmatched to any gene: 5. CDR3 length equals 18 residues. Germline CDR1 is KGHDR and CDR2 is SFDVKD. In DNA, the CDR3 is TGTGCCACCAGTGATTTGCGGGGGACAGGGGTCAACACCGGGGAGCTGTTTTTT. Its translation: CATSDLRGTGVNTGELFF.

Regarding this clonotype: At one of its ends the junction is not consistent with the germline gene, which may arise from a read error. CDR3 region: CAISGRDTADTEAFF. The CDR3 bases are TGTGCCATCAGTGGGCGGGACACGGCGGATACTGAGGCTTTCTTT. The rearrangement uses TRBV10-3 and TRBJ1-1; TRBD1 is a possible D gene (6 bases). Germline lookup yields CDR1 ENHRY and CDR2 SYGVKD. This CDR3 has 15 residues.

In this sample, this clonotype turned up a few times. The rearrangement links TRBV6-1 to TRBJ1-5; D unresolved. Germline CDR1 and CDR2: MNHNS and SASEGT. CDR3 length: 13 residues. Between the trimmed V and J ends, which lost 5 bases and 5 bases, there was a span of 10 bases. This CDR3 reads CASSLGHYQPQHF. Here the CDR3 DNA reads TGTGCCAGCAGTCTTGGGCACTATCAGCCCCAGCATTTT.

The CDR3 DNA follows: TGCAGCGGTATTTCCGGGACAGGGGCTTACGAGCAGTACTTC. Translated, it gives CSGISGTGAYEQYF. The V gene is TRBV29-1, the J gene TRBJ2-7; 10 bases are shared with TRBD1. The ends lost 7 bases at V and 4 bases at J; junction bases unmatched: 10. From germline, CDR1 is SQVTM and CDR2 ANQGSEA. The CDR3 length is 14 residues.

This CDR3 reads CASSFSQYNEQFF. The CDR3 nucleotides are TGTGCCAGCAGCTTTTCACAATACAATGAGCAGTTCTTC. V is TRBV7-6 and J is TRBJ2-1; D uncertain. CDR3 length equals 13 residues. V lost 3 bases to trimming and J lost 4 bases, with 7 bases between them. Germline CDR1 reads SGHVS; CDR2 reads FNYEAQ.

V and J are TRBV5-6 and TRBJ1-6; D not certain. The germline CDR1 and CDR2 sequences are SGHDT and YYEEEE. Trimming removed 0 bases from V and 7 bases from J, with 5 bases in between. There are 13 residues in the CDR3. CDR3 protein: CASSLAGNSPLHF. In nucleotides, the CDR3 is TGTGCCAGCAGCTTGGCCGGCAATTCACCCCTCCACTTT.

The chain links TRBV9 to TRBJ1-3, with 9 bases aligning to TRBD1. V shed 3 bases, J shed 4 bases, and the junction held 5 bases outside the gene matches. Per the germline V gene, CDR1 is SGDLS and CDR2 is YYNGEE. The CDR3 length is 15 residues. CDR3 in amino acids: CASSAFTGGGNTIYF. DNA for the CDR3: TGTGCCAGCAGCGCCTTTACAGGGGGCGGAAACACCATATATTTT.

In this sample, this clonotype turned up a few times. CDR3 sequence: CASSQDPQPVYEQYF. The CDR3 DNA reads TGCGCCAGCAGCCAAGATCCGCAGCCCGTCTACGAGCAGTACTTC. The genes are TRBV4-3 and TRBJ2-7, with D unclear. The CDR3 runs to 15 residues. Germline-derived CDR1 and CDR2 are LGHNA and YSLEER. V lost 0 bases, J lost 3 bases, and 12 bases lay in between.

A word on this clonotype: This may stem from a read error, because a much larger clone lies one nucleotide away. CDR3 amino acids: CASSLALAGAHEQYF. CDR3 DNA: TGCGCCAGCAGCTTGGCTTTAGCGGGGGCCCACGAGCAGTACTTC. The chain links TRBV5-1 to TRBJ2-7; 9 bases are a match to TRBD2. Germline V CDR1 and CDR2: SGHRS, YFSETQ. The ends lost 0 bases at V and 5 bases at J; junction bases unmatched: 6. This CDR3 is 15 amino acids long. Together with reference TRBV5-1 and TRBJ2-7, the CDR3 gives the full variable domain: KAGVTQTPRYLIKTRGQQVTLSCSPISGHRSVSWYQQTPGQGLQFLFEYFSETQRNKGNFPGRFSGRQFSNSRSEMNVSTLELGDSALYLCASSLALAGAHEQYFGPGTRLTVT.

A few counts support this clonotype. This sequence joins TRBV5-1 and TRBJ2-7, with 11 nucleotides matching TRBD2. The CDR3 is 15 amino acids. Trimming cost V 3 bases and J 3 bases; bases outside gene matches: 5. Germline-derived CDR1 and CDR2 are SGHRS and YFSETQ. DNA for the CDR3: TGCGCCAGCAGCTCCCAGGGACTAGCGGACTACGAGCAGTACTTC. It codes for CASSSQGLADYEQYF.

This clonotype was detected only a few times. The chain employs TRBV14 and TRBJ2-3; 11 bases agree with TRBD2. Germline CDR1 reads SGHDN; CDR2 reads FVKESK. Trimming removed 4 bases from V and 4 bases from J; junction bases left unmatched: 10. The CDR3 contains 17 residues. The CDR3 nucleotides are TGTGCCAGCAGCCGGCTAGCGGGGGGTACCTGGGCAGATACGCAGTATTTT. Translating gives CASSRLAGGTWADTQYF.

The chain has TRBV7-2 and TRBJ1-3, with D unclear. Germline loops: CDR1 SGHTA, CDR2 FQGNSA. The CDR3 spans 17 residues. The V end lost 1 base, the J end lost 2 bases, and 15 bases lay between the germline ends. The chain's CDR3 is CASSLDLLGYPGNTIYF. For the CDR3, the DNA is TGTGCCAGCAGCTTAGATTTATTGGGGTACCCTGGAAACACCATATATTTT.

CDR3 in amino acids: CASSLTGQGRNTGELFF. CDR3 nucleotides: TGCGCCAGCAGCTTGACTGGGCAGGGGCGAAACACCGGGGAGCTGTTTTTT. This rearrangement joins TRBV5-1 to TRBJ2-2; maybe TRBD1 (6 bases). Germline-derived CDR1 and CDR2 are SGHRS and YFSETQ. This CDR3 contains 17 residues. The V and J ends lost 1 base and 2 bases respectively, with 15 bases between them.

The chain has TRBV6-5 and TRBJ2-3, with a possible D match to TRBD2 (5 bases). V dropped 2 bases and J dropped 4 bases, with 7 bases sitting between them. The CDR3 is 13 residues long. Germline CDR1 reads MNHEY; CDR2 reads SVGAGI. CDR3 residues: CASSYRAADTQYF. CDR3 bases: TGTGCCAGCAGTTACCGAGCGGCAGATACGCAGTATTTT.

The V and J genes are TRBV20-1 and TRBJ1-1, with unresolved D. The V gene's germline CDR1 is DFQATT and CDR2 SNEGSKA (reference sequence). V dropped 2 bases and J dropped 11 bases, with 9 bases sitting between them. This CDR3 comprises 10 residues. Written as DNA, the CDR3 is TGCAGTGCTAGAAGGGTCGACGCTTTCTTT. Encoded protein: CSARRVDAFF.

The rearrangement links TRBV5-1 to TRBJ2-1; 9 bases map to TRBD2. Germline CDR1 SGHRS, CDR2 YFSETQ. This CDR3 is 15 amino acids long. Trimming took 0 bases from V and 9 from J; bases not matched to a gene: 7. The CDR3 spells CASSLGSGSSSEQFF. CDR3 in DNA: TGCGCCAGCAGCTTGGGTAGCGGGAGTTCTAGTGAGCAGTTCTTC.

Here the CDR3 reads CASSKAGRGSSSGELFF. Here the CDR3 DNA reads TGTGCCAGCAGCAAAGCGGGCAGGGGCAGTTCCTCCGGGGAGCTGTTTTTT. The rearrangement uses TRBV21-1 and TRBJ2-2; the table's D call, TRBD1, was not checked against the DNA. TRBV21-1 corresponds to a pseudogene. The CDR3 is 17 residues long.

This clonotype appeared a few times. This chain links TRBV28 with TRBJ2-3, with 9 positions matching TRBD1. The CDR3 contains 14 residues. Trimming removed 4 bases from V and 4 bases from J; junction bases left unmatched: 3. Germline V lookup: CDR1 MDHEN, CDR2 SYDVKM. CDR3 sequence reads: CASSSRTGADTQYF. The CDR3 nucleotides read TGTGCCAGCAGTTCCCGGACAGGGGCAGATACGCAGTATTTT.